This TCR beta chain originates from a study of shared clonotypes between healthy human individuals. Germline loops: CDR1 MGHDK, CDR2 SYGVNS. The CDR3 length is 12 residues. Trimming took off 6 bases at V and 7 bases at J, with 13 bases between the two ends. Sequencing was at deep level. The data were produced by immunoSEQ multiplex PCR, yet TCRdb's version contains in-frame clones alone and is incomplete. This table has some 2,000,000 clones, about 95% appearing once. The naive CD8 population came from CD45RO-negative cells selected for CCR7, without terminally differentiated effector memory CD45RA+ cells.

The genes are TRBV25-1 and TRBJ2-7; D call uncertain. This receptor was taken from a man between 18 and 29 years old in good health. Material for sequencing was naive CD8+ T cells sorted from blood. CDR3 bases: TGTGCCAGCAGGGGCCCGCTGGGGGAGCAGTACTTC. Translated: CASRGPLGEQYF.